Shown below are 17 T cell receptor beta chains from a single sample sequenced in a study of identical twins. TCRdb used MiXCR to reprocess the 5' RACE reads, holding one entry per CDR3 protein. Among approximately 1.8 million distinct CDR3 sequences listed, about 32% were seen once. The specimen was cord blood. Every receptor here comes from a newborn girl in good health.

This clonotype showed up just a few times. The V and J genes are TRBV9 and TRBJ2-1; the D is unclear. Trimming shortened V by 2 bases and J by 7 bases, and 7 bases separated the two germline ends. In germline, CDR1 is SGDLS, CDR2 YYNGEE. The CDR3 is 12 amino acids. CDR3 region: CASSVLWNEQFF. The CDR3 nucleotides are TGTGCCAGCAGCGTTCTCTGGAATGAGCAGTTCTTC.

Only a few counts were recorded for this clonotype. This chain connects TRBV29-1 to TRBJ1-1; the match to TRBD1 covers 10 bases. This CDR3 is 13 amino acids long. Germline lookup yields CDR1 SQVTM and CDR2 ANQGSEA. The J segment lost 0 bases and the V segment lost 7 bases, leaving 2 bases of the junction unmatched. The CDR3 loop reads CSGTGGVNTEAFF. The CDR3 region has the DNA TGCAGCGGGACAGGGGGGGTGAACACTGAAGCTTTCTTT.

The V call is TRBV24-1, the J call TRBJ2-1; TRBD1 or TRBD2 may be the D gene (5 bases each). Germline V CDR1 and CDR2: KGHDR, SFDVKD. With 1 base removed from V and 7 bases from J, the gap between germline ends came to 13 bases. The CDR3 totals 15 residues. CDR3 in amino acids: CATSDFRGRQNEQFF. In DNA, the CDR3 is TGTGCCACCAGTGATTTCCGGGGCAGGCAGAATGAGCAGTTCTTC.

The CDR3 sequence is CASSTRTGGAYGYTF. CDR3 in DNA: TGTGCCAGTAGTACAAGGACAGGGGGCGCCTATGGCTACACCTTC. The chain links TRBV7-2 to TRBJ1-2, with TRBD1 identical over 11 bases. Germline assignment: CDR1 SGHTA and CDR2 FQGNSA. With 9 bases clipped from V and 4 bases from J, the junction kept 10 bases outside the gene matches. The CDR3 has 15 amino acids.

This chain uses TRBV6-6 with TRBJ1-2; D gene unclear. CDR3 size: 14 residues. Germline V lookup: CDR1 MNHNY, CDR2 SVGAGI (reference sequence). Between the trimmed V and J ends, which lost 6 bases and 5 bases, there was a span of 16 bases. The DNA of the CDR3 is TGTGCCAGCAGAGGACGGAGAACCAAATATGGCTACACCTTC. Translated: CASRGRRTKYGYTF.

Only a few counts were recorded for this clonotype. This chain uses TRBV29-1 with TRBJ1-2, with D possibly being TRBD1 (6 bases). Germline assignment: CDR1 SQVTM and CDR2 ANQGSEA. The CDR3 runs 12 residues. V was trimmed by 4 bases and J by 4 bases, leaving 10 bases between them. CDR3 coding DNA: TGCAGCGTTGGGGGGCTTACCTATGGCTACACCTTC. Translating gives CSVGGLTYGYTF.

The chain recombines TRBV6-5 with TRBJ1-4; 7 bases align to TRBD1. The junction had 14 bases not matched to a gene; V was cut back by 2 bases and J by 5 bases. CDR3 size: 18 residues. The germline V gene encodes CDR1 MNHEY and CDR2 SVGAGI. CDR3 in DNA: TGTGCCAGCAGTTACCCAACGACCCACAGGGGAGGCAATGAAAAACTGTTTTTT. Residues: CASSYPTTHRGGNEKLFF.

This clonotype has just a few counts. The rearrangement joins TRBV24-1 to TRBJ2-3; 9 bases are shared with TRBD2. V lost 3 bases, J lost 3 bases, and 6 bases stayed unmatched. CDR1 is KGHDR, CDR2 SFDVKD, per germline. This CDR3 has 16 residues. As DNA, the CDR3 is TGTGCCACCAGTGATCCGCGGGCGGGAGGGACAGATACGCAGTATTTT. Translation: CATSDPRAGGTDTQYF.

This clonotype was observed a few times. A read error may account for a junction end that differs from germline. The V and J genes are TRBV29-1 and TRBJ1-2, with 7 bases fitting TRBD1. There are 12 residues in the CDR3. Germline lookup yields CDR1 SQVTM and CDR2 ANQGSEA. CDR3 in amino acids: CCVHTGAYGYTF. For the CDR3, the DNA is TGCTGCGTTCACACAGGGGCCTATGGCTACACCTTC.

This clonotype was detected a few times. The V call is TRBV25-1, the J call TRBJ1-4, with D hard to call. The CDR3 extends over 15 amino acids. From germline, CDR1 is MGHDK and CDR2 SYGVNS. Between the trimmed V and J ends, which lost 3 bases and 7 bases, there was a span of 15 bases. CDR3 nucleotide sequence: TGTGCCAGCAGTGAGTTGGGCGCAGAAGCTGAAAAACTGTTTTTT. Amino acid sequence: CASSELGAEAEKLFF.

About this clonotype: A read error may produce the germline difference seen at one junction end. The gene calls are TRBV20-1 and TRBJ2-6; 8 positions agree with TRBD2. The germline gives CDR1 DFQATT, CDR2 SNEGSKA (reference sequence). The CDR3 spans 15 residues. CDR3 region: CSALTGLAGASVLTF. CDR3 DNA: TGCAGTGCTCTAACTGGACTAGCTGGGGCCAGCGTCCTGACTTTC.

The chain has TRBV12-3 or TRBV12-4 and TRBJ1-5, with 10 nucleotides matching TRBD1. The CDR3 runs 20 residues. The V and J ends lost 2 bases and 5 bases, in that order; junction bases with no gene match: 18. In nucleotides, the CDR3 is TGTGCCAGCAGTTTACGGGGGACAGGGGTCTCTATTTTCGGTTATCAGCCCCAGCATTTT. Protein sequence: CASSLRGTGVSIFGYQPQHF.

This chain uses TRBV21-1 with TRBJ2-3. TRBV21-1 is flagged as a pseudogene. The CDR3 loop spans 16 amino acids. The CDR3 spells CASSKATSGCTDTQYF. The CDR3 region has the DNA TGTGCCAGCAGCAAAGCGACTAGCGGGTGCACAGATACGCAGTATTTT.

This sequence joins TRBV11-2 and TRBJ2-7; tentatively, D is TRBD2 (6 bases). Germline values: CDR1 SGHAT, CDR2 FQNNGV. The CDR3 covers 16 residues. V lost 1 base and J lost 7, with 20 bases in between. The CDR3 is CASSLARGLTYNEQYF. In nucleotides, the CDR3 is TGTGCCAGCAGCTTAGCCCGGGGACTTACCTACAATGAGCAGTACTTC.

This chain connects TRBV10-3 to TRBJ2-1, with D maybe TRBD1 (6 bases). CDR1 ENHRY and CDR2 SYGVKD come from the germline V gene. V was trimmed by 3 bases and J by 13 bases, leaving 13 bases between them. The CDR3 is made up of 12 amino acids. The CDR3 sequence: CAISDTGKTQFF. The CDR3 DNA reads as TGTGCCATCAGTGATACAGGGAAGACCCAGTTCTTC.

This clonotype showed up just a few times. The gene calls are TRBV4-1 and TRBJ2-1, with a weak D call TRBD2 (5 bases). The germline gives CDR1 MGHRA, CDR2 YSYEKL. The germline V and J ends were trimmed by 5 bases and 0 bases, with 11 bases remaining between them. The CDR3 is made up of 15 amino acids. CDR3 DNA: TGCGCCAGCAGCTTTAGCGTTAGCTCCTACAATGAGCAGTTCTTC. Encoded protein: CASSFSVSSYNEQFF.

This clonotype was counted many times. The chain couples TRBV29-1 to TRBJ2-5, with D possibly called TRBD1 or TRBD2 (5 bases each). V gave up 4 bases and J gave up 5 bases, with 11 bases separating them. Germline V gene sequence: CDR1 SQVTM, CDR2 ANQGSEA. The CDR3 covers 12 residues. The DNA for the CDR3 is TGCAGCGTTGGGGGGTTACGGGAGACCCAGTACTTC. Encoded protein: CSVGGLRETQYF.